The 7 T cell receptor beta chains below all came from one sample that was sequenced in a study of T cell repertoires in cytomegalovirus infection. TCRdb re-analysed the reads in MiXCR, keeping a single row per CDR3 protein. The sample has around 530,000 distinct CDR3 sequences; about 25% are singletons. The specimen was PBMCs. These receptors all stem from a human donor in good health (CMV status not recorded). Some clones in this sample may be carry-over from other donors' samples.

This clonotype appeared many times. The chain uses TRBV7-2 and TRBJ2-4, with TRBD2 matching over 7 bases. The CDR3 is 14 amino acids. Looked up from germline, CDR1 is SGHTA and CDR2 is FQGNSA. V shed 6 bases, J shed 4 bases, and the junction held 6 bases outside the gene matches. The CDR3 is CASSPTSAKNIQYF. The CDR3 bases are TGTGCCAGCAGTCCCACTAGCGCGAAAAACATTCAGTACTTC.

The chain carries TRBV12-3 or TRBV12-4 and TRBJ2-2, with 8 nucleotides matching TRBD1. V was clipped by 6 bases and J by 2 bases; unmatched bases: 2. The CDR3 covers 14 residues. CDR3 nucleotides: TGTGCCAGCAGGGGACAGGCCAACACCGGGGAGCTGTTTTTT. Residues: CASRGQANTGELFF.

The table lists this clonotype with a few counts. V usage is TRBV12-5 and J usage is TRBJ1-2; 9 bases map to TRBD1. Trimming removed 2 bases from V and 7 bases from J; junction bases left unmatched: 8. The CDR3 totals 15 residues. Germline V gene sequence: CDR1 LGHNT, CDR2 FRNRAP. CDR3 amino acids: CASGLPQGALGGYTF. CDR3 nucleotides: TGTGCTAGTGGTTTGCCACAGGGGGCTCTTGGTGGCTACACCTTC.

The rearrangement joins TRBV11-3 to TRBJ2-1; the match to TRBD1 covers 8 bases. The CDR3 runs to 18 residues. CDR1 is SGHNT, CDR2 YENEEA, per germline. V was pared by 0 bases and J by 7 bases, with 14 bases of the junction left unmatched. This CDR3 is CASSLDLLGSGGGNEQFF. In nucleotides, the CDR3 is TGTGCCAGCAGCTTAGATCTCCTGGGGTCAGGGGGCGGGAATGAGCAGTTCTTC.

J is TRBJ2-3 and V is TRBV28; 7 nucleotides line up with TRBD2. CDR3 length equals 11 residues. Germline V gives CDR1 MDHEN, CDR2 SYDVKM. With 2 bases clipped from V and 12 bases from J, the junction kept 2 bases outside the gene matches. The CDR3 bases are TGTGCCAGCAGTTTAGGGAGGGCACAGTATTTT. It encodes CASSLGRAQYF.

This clonotype was counted ten times or more. The rearrangement uses TRBV20-1 and TRBJ1-1; D perhaps matches TRBD1 (5 bases). The V gene's germline CDR1 is DFQATT and CDR2 SNEGSKA (reference sequence). With 6 bases removed from V and 0 bases from J, the gap between germline ends came to 11 bases. The CDR3 contains 13 residues. The CDR3, as DNA: TGCAGTGCGAGACAGAGGGTGAACACTGAAGCTTTCTTT. This sequence encodes CSARQRVNTEAFF.

This sequence joins TRBV4-3 and TRBJ1-1, with 8 positions matching TRBD1. Germline CDR1 and CDR2: LGHNA and YSLEER. V lost 0 bases and J lost 2; bases outside the gene matches: 2. This CDR3 region has 15 residues. The CDR3, as DNA: TGCGCCAGCAGCCAAGATCAGGGGGCCAACACTGAAGCTTTCTTT. Amino acid sequence: CASSQDQGANTEAFF.